Listed here are 2 T cell receptor beta chains from one sample, sequenced in a study of blood T cell repertoires in COVID-19. The protocol was immunoSEQ multiplex PCR, while the TCRdb copy is restricted to in-frame clones and leaves out a portion. This sample has 200,000 to 250,000 clones; 75% to 85% occur once, and the top ten carry over 2%. The sample comprised peripheral blood. These receptors were obtained from a woman aged 70-85 years with COVID-19, enrolled during active disease.

The V and J genes are TRBV6-6 and TRBJ1-3, with D perhaps matching TRBD1 (6 bases). This CDR3 is 13 amino acids long. The germline V and J ends were trimmed by 6 bases and 4 bases, with 10 bases remaining between them. Germline CDR1 MNHNY, CDR2 SVGAGI (reference sequence). The CDR3 protein is CASSRQEGNTIYF. The CDR3 coding sequence is TGTGCCAGCAGCCGACAGGAAGGAAACACCATATATTTT.

The V call is TRBV3-1 (or the pseudogene TRBV3-2), the J call TRBJ1-5, with 7 bases that match TRBD1. The CDR3 covers 15 residues. V lost 3 bases, J lost 5 bases, and 7 bases stayed unmatched. The germline gives CDR1 LGHDT, CDR2 YNNKEL (reference sequence). This CDR3 reads CASSHGTDLYQPQHF. The CDR3 coding sequence is TGTGCCAGCAGCCACGGGACAGATCTCTATCAGCCCCAGCATTTT.